This TCR beta chain was observed in a study of radiotherapy plus CTLA-4 blockade in lung cancer. Profiled with immunoSEQ multiplex PCR; TCRdb holds only in-frame clones, not every one. The data contain around 86,000 clones, roughly four fifths of them singletons. Notes on this clone: Its antigen is not known.

Study-wide points: Blood-borne expansion of tumor-derived TCR clones followed radiotherapy plus ipilimumab.

CDR1 is SGHRS, CDR2 YFSETQ, per germline. The CDR3 runs 15 residues. Germline trimming cut 4 bases from V and 0 bases from J; bases unmatched to any gene: 7. Those patients who had chemo-refractory metastatic non-small-cell lung cancer were given focal radiation along with CTLA-4 blockade through ipilimumab. The TCR sequence derives from a human donor with non-small cell lung cancer who had stable disease on radiotherapy plus ipilimumab. V gene TRBV5-1 combines with J gene TRBJ2-7, with 7 bases that match TRBD2. The specimen comprised peripheral blood, sampled from a patient treated with radiotherapy plus ipilimumab. CDR3 coding DNA: TGCGCCAGCAGCCCCCCGGGGGGTCGCTCCTACGAGCAGTACTTC. This translates into CASSPPGGRSYEQYF.